This T cell receptor (beta chain) was obtained from a study of shared clonotypes between healthy human individuals. Turning to the study itself: Ranging from 18 to 49 in age, donors were two women and three men. Donors had three CD4 naive, three CD4 memory, two CD8 naive and one CD8 memory plate apiece.

Germline assignment: CDR1 LNHDA and CDR2 SQIVND (reference sequence). V was cut by 7 bases and J by 4 bases, with 16 bases left in between. The CDR3 consists of 15 residues. Study conclusions and caveats: Richness estimates generally favored naive over memory subsets. Rarefaction indicated that sorted-subset sequencing remained incomplete although depth was large.

To note about this clone: Its antigen remains unidentified.

Sequencing used immunoSEQ multiplex PCR; TCRdb keeps in-frame clones, though not all of them. Altogether about 1 million clones are present, 60% to 80% being singletons, with the ten largest covering around 1.4%. The origin of this receptor is a man younger than 35 in good health. The chain is built from TRBV19 and TRBJ2-2, with D possibly matching TRBD2 (6 bases). The material sequenced was memory CD4+ T cells sorted from blood. Subset indicated: CD45RA-negative fraction. The CDR3 sequence: CASTEGGLSTGELFF. DNA for the CDR3: TGTGCCAGTACCGAGGGAGGACTAAGCACCGGGGAGCTGTTTTTT.